This T cell receptor beta chain was recovered during a study of siplizumab effects on memory and regulatory T cells. Whole-study results and caveats: The apparent diversity of naive T cells exceeded that of memory cells, and naive T cells seemed to make a major contribution to the alloresponse. An assignable phenotype, naive or memory, was missing from roughly 80-95% of proliferating CD4+ or CD8+ clones.

CDR3 length: 12 residues. CDR1 is SGHTA, CDR2 FQGNSA, per germline. V was cut by 5 bases and J by 7 bases, with 12 bases left in between. Assays covered 85,000 to 100,000 TCR templates per sample. The method was immunoSEQ multiplex PCR; TCRdb's version includes in-frame clones alone and lacks a portion of them. This table holds tens of thousands of clones, over 85% found once. On this clone itself: Its matching antigen is unknown.

This receptor was identified in a human donor in good health. The sample consisted of CD8+ T cells sorted from blood. This sequence joins TRBV7-2 and TRBJ2-7, with D unresolved. The chain's CDR3 is CASSPASREQYF. The CDR3 coding sequence is TGTGCCAGCAGCCCGGCTAGTAGAGAGCAGTACTTC.